In this sample, the clone carrying this TCR beta chain turned up a few times. No antigen is known for it. This sample is drawn from a study of siplizumab effects on memory and regulatory T cells. The mixed lymphocyte reaction cells underwent coculture at 37°C for five to six days. V lost 4 bases and J lost 5, with 8 bases in between. The CDR3 totals 12 residues. CDR1 SGHTA and CDR2 FQGNSA come from the germline V gene. Profiled with immunoSEQ multiplex PCR; TCRdb holds only in-frame clones, not every one. The table records 6,000 to 8,500 clones, approximately 35% of them present only once. The V and J genes are TRBV7-2 and TRBJ1-1, with no clear D. The specimen sequenced was CFSE-low (dividing) CD8+ T cells sorted from an allogeneic mixed lymphocyte reaction. This TCR was recovered from a human donor in good health; the cells came from an allogeneic mixed lymphocyte reaction. The CDR3 spells CASSSGYTEAFF. The CDR3 bases are TGTGCCAGCAGCTCAGGATATACTGAAGCTTTCTTT.